A single sample is the source of the 8 T cell receptor beta chains below, sequenced in a study of early T cells in non-severe SARS-CoV-2 infection (dated by TCRdb to the early 2020s). Library prep was done by 5' RACE. For sequencing, a NextSeq 500 was employed. The public reads were run again by TCRdb, first through fastp at Q25 and then through MiXCR, and only productive beta chains were kept. Entries that share a CDR3 protein sequence are merged under the most common genes and DNA. Within this sample are 85,000 to 90,000 distinct CDR3 sequences, with about 15% of them counted one time only. Jointly, the top ten make up roughly 0.6% of the sample. Source material: whole blood. These receptor sequences come from an adult who was a healthcare worker with PCR-confirmed SARS-CoV-2 infection or an uninfected control (not recorded which).

Only a few counts were recorded for this clonotype. The chain is built from TRBV7-6 and TRBJ1-1; D not certain. Trimming took 10 bases from V and 0 from J, leaving 12 bases between them. The CDR3 has 13 amino acids. Germline assignment: CDR1 SGHVS and CDR2 FNYEAQ. The CDR3 DNA sequence: TGTGCCACCACGCCCCCCATGAACACTGAAGCTTTCTTT. Its translation is CATTPPMNTEAFF.

This clonotype was seen only a few times. This chain uses TRBV5-1 with TRBJ2-3; 7 bases line up with TRBD2. The CDR3 length is 17 residues. Looked up from germline, CDR1 is SGHRS and CDR2 is YFSETQ. V trimming: 1 base; J trimming: 3 bases; junction bases outside the gene matches: 11. CDR3 amino acids: CASSLYRLAATTDTQYF. The CDR3 DNA is TGCGCCAGCAGCTTGTATCGGCTAGCGGCGACAACAGATACGCAGTATTTT.

This clonotype was detected many times. The V call is TRBV28, the J call TRBJ2-7, with TRBD2 matching 7 bases. The junction had 3 bases not matched to a gene; V was cut back by 8 bases and J by 2 bases. Germline CDR1 MDHEN, CDR2 SYDVKM. CDR3 length equals 12 residues. Here the CDR3 reads CASGGGPYEQYV. CDR3 DNA sequence: TGTGCCAGCGGCGGGGGACCCTACGAGCAGTACGTC.

Only a few counts were recorded for this clonotype. V and J are TRBV2 and TRBJ2-7, with D maybe TRBD2 (6 bases). Germline V gene lookup returns CDR1 SNHLY and CDR2 FYNNEI. The CDR3 covers 11 residues. V lost 11 bases and J 3 bases, leaving 11 bases between the germline ends. The CDR3 loop reads CAGGLLYEQYV. CDR3 DNA: TGTGCCGGGGGACTGCTCTACGAGCAGTACGTC.

This clonotype was seen many times. CDR3 amino acids: CASSQNPSTDTQYF. The CDR3 coding sequence is TGTGCCAGCAGCCAGAATCCTAGCACAGATACGCAGTATTTT. The V gene is TRBV4-2, the J gene TRBJ2-3; D gene uncertain. Germline loops: CDR1 LGHNA, CDR2 YNFKEQ. This CDR3 has 14 residues. Deletions cut 3 bases from V and 0 bases from J, with 7 bases between.

This clonotype was seen repeatedly, ten times or more. This sequence joins TRBV27 and TRBJ1-5, with D hard to call. Germline CDR1 is MNHEY and CDR2 is SMNVEV (reference sequence). The length of the CDR3 is 14 residues. Between the trimmed V and J ends, which lost 7 bases and 3 bases, there was a span of 13 bases. The CDR3 reads CASKEGYDNQPQHF. DNA of the CDR3: TGTGCCAGCAAGGAAGGGTACGACAATCAGCCCCAGCATTTT.

This chain connects TRBV12-5 to TRBJ1-1, with 7 nucleotides matching TRBD1. V shed 6 bases and J 5 bases; nucleotides not matched to a gene: 6. The CDR3 totals 13 residues. Germline lookup yields CDR1 LGHNT and CDR2 FRNRAP. The CDR3 region is CASGWTGGTEAFF. Here the CDR3 DNA reads TGTGCTAGTGGCTGGACAGGAGGGACTGAAGCTTTCTTT.

This clonotype turned up a few times. The chain has TRBV12-3 or TRBV12-4 and TRBJ1-1, with 8 bases aligning to TRBD1. This CDR3 spans 14 amino acids. V trimming: 4 bases; J trimming: 4 bases; junction bases outside the gene matches: 5. CDR3 in DNA: TGTGCCAGCAGTTCCCGGACAGGGATCACTGAAGCTTTCTTT. This translates into CASSSRTGITEAFF.